The rows below give T cell receptor beta chains drawn from one sample of a study of post-analysis software for immune sequencing data. MiXCR, applied by TCRdb to the PCR reads, yields one record per CDR3 protein. The sample holds 750,000 to 950,000 distinct CDR3 sequences, around 42% seen once. Source material: blood. These receptors were taken from a girl aged 5-17 years with multiple sclerosis. CDR3s include the opening cysteine and the closing phenylalanine or tryptophan. Each record gives: D gene, V gene, J gene, clone size, CDR3 protein, CDR3 DNA. D genes are given only for firm matches. Clone size is given for some rows only: seen once, a few or many times, or a class if the clone is expanded.

NA	TRBV12-3/TRBV12-4	TRBJ1-1	few	CASSILQGRGTEAFF	TGTGCCAGCAGTATACTACAGGGTAGAGGCACTGAAGCTTTCTTT
NA	TRBV30	TRBJ2-2	NA	CAWSVWPGELFF	TGTGCCTGGAGTGTGTGGCCCGGGGAGCTGTTTTTT
TRBD2	TRBV29-1	TRBJ2-1	few	CSVVPTASGSSYNEQFF	TGCAGCGTTGTGCCGACGGCTAGCGGGAGCTCCTACAATGAGCAGTTCTTC
TRBD1	TRBV20-1	TRBJ2-4	NA	CSASSGTGGNIQYF	TGCAGTGCTAGCTCCGGGACAGGGGGGAACATTCAGTACTTC
TRBD2	TRBV6-1	TRBJ2-5	NA	CASSELAGDQETQYF	TGTGCCAGCAGTGAACTAGCGGGAGACCAAGAGACCCAGTACTTC
NA	TRBV7-3	TRBJ1-2	few	CASSFGGSSGYTF	TGTGCCAGCAGCTTTGGGGGTTCATCGGGCTACACCTTC
TRBD2	TRBV28	TRBJ2-5	NA	CASSLGVGLAGWRETQYF	TGTGCCAGCAGTTTAGGGGTCGGACTAGCGGGATGGCGAGAGACCCAGTACTTC
NA	TRBV12-3/TRBV12-4	TRBJ1-5	few	CASSLGRHQPQHF	TGTGCCAGCAGTTTGGGCAGACATCAGCCCCAGCATTTT
TRBD1	TRBV20-1	TRBJ2-1	NA	CSARDPRTGGPNEQFF	TGCAGTGCTAGAGACCCCAGGACAGGGGGTCCCAATGAGCAGTTCTTC
TRBD2	TRBV10-3	TRBJ2-1	NA	CAISGMAGVYNEQFF	TGTGCCATCAGTGGGATGGCGGGAGTATACAATGAGCAGTTCTTC
NA	TRBV14	TRBJ2-1	NA	CASSQGRGLDSYNEQFF	TGTGCCAGCAGCCAAGGAAGAGGACTGGACTCCTACAATGAGCAGTTCTTC
NA	TRBV11-3	TRBJ2-7	NA	CASSWGPSAYEQYF	TGTGCCAGCAGCTGGGGACCCTCGGCCTACGAGCAGTACTTC
TRBD2	TRBV7-8	TRBJ2-1	NA	CASSLFSGARSYNEQFF	TGTGCCAGCAGCTTGTTTAGCGGGGCCCGCTCCTACAATGAGCAGTTCTTC
NA	TRBV5-6	TRBJ1-1	NA	CASSPGLATEAFF	TGTGCCAGCAGCCCAGGACTAGCCACTGAAGCTTTCTTT
TRBD2	TRBV20-1	TRBJ2-1	NA	CSARDLAGVINEQFF	TGCAGTGCTAGAGATCTAGCGGGAGTCATCAATGAGCAGTTCTTC